This T cell receptor beta chain is drawn from a study of T-cell memory formation after mild COVID-19 (dated by TCRdb to the early 2020s). For the wider study: TCR sequence clusters from the two donors were found to be largely donor specific. In a couple of donors, T-cell clones that expanded and contracted after mild COVID-19 were tracked by sequencing TCRalpha and TCRbeta repertoires over time. The cohort comprised two young, previously healthy adult volunteers, one female and one male. What the research found in general, with its limitations: Only two mild cases were covered by the study, and larger cohorts that include severe cases with pre-infection samples were considered necessary. SARS-CoV-2 specificity of the second-wave clones peaking on day 37 was not confirmed. Some responding clones were detected in pre-infection memory, suggesting pre-existing cross-reactive memory T cells joined the SARS-CoV-2 response. Contracting CD4+ clones were located mainly in the CM and EM memory subsets, whereas CD8+ clones were found to be enriched in EMRA. Clones that contracted from day 15 to 85 showed balanced CD4/CD8 phenotypes, whereas a second wave of clones that expanded from day 15 to 37 leaned towards CD4+.

Ficoll-Paque density gradient centrifugation was the method used to isolate PBMCs. Trimming leaves V shorter by 7 bases and J shorter by 6 bases, with the junction holding 12 bases beyond the gene matches. From the cysteine through the phenylalanine, the CDR3 covers 16 amino acids. Only the CDR3 part of the read is kept: 48 bases, read in frame from the first base. CDR1 and CDR2, looked up from the germline V gene, are MNHEY and SVGEGT. Sequencing instrument: Illumina NovaSeq 6000. TCRalpha and TCRbeta cDNA libraries were constructed by 5'RACE with constant-segment primers, with sample barcodes and unique molecular identifiers being introduced. RNA was extracted from every sample with Trizol reagent. Libraries were amplified in two PCR steps, with a second sample barcode and Illumina TruSeq adapters added in the second step. The libraries were sequenced on an Illumina NovaSeq using 2 x 150 bp paired-end reads. The study's own analysis went as follows. Reads were demultiplexed and collapsed into UMI-guided consensus sequences with migec v1.2.7. Using mixcr v2.1.11, the UMI consensuses were aligned to TRA and TRB V and J templates and assembled into clonotypes. A clonotype was counted as expanded or contracted only if both edgeR and NoisET called the change significant, with noise models trained on biological replicates. For edgeR calls, the thresholds were a false discovery rate-adjusted p below 0.01 and a log2 fold-change of 1. As an exploratory analysis of dynamics, max-normalized trajectories of the 1000 most abundant clonotypes were examined by PCA with hierarchical clustering. Each responding clone was given a CD4 or CD8 phenotype based on the CD4+ and CD8+ repertoires, which had been sequenced separately. TCRdb reanalyzed the raw reads on its own, using fastp at Q25 for trimming and MiXCR for clone calling, and kept in-frame beta chains. When rows share a CDR3 protein, they turn into one entry using the most common DNA and genes. TCRdb, rather than the study authors, made the V and J calls. The sample table records about 350,000 distinct CDR3 sequences; roughly 13% of these occur just once. The ten most abundant clones make up 22% of the sample.

Comments on this clonotype: Its specific antigen is unknown. Per-base qualities were not stored, and no clone one base away is much larger.

Sequencing was performed on PBMCs or a T cell subset sorted from them (not recorded which). The origin of this receptor is a man between 18 and 35 years old who had mild COVID-19 (a few samples of this study predate the infection). The sample titles of this study are shuffled in the database, so cell type and time point are left out; the donor was told from shared clones. This receptor chain uses TRBV6-2 or TRBV6-3 and TRBJ2-7, with 13 bases matching TRBD2. CDR3 reads: CASNPGLAGFLGEQYF. The nucleotide sequence reads TGTGCCAGCAACCCGGGACTAGCGGGGTTTCTGGGCGAGCAGTACTTC.